This T cell receptor beta chain was identified during a study of identifying expanded T cells in peripheral blood. Broader study findings: Across healthy donors, higher total template counts meant significantly greater approximately 2-week count variance. About 1.2 clones differed between technical replicates, versus about 15 and 19 over time.

This clone was seen a single time. The antigen is unknown. TCRdb's copy holds only in-frame clones and misses some; the assay was immunoSEQ multiplex PCR. The sample holds roughly 100,000 clones, approximately 88% seen once. Collection occurred without any documented infections or immune events in donors. With 5 bases removed from V and 8 bases from J, the gap between germline ends came to 13 bases. This CDR3 has 13 residues. CDR1 is LNHDA, CDR2 SQIVND, per germline (reference sequence). Sequencing used blood. The TCR comes from a person aged 18 to 70 in good health. The genes are TRBV19 and TRBJ2-1, with a possible D match to TRBD2 (6 bases). In DNA, the CDR3 is TGTGCCAGTAGTCTTAGACTAGGCGATGAGCAGTTCTTC. This codes for CASSLRLGDEQFF. The variable domain in full, with the rest retrieved from reference TRBV19 and TRBJ2-1, is DGGITQSPKYLFRKEGQNVTLSCEQNLNHDAMYWYRQDPGQGLRLIYYSQIVNDFQKGDIAEGYSVSREKKESFPLTVTSAQKNPTAFYLCASSLRLGDEQFFGPGTRLTVL.